This T cell receptor beta chain emerged from a study of shared clonotypes between healthy human individuals (TCRdb year 2020). Turning to the overall study: A couple of women and a few men aged 18 to 49 years were included in the cohort. For each donor, CD4 naive and CD4 memory were each run on three plates, CD8 naive on two plates, and CD8 memory on one plate. To estimate repertoire size and how much clonotypes are shared between individuals, the study performed deep sequencing of blood TCR repertoires from a handful of healthy adults. To increase sequencing depth and limit assay-specific biases, TCR repertoire library preparation and sequencing were carried out by different laboratories using diverse techniques. Per donor, leukapheresis produced somewhere between about 0.8 and 9 billion PBMCs. Points the paper makes about the study in general: Incomplete sequencing was indicated by rarefaction of sorted-subset datasets, despite the large sequencing depth. Sampling was limited to blood, and TCR repertoires in tissue likely differ from TCR repertoires in blood. Because the study included a small number of donors, the genetic and exposure-history diversity represented was limited. Estimated clonotype richness was generally larger for naive than for memory subsets. Pairwise subsampling indicated that sequencing depth was expected to affect the degree of clonotype sharing among donors. Higher generation probabilities were observed for clonotypes shared by all four sorted-subset donors than for non-shared clonotypes. Across a handful of donors, around 5% of naive CD4, 3% to 3.5% of naive CD8, under 2.5% of memory CD4, and approximately 0.4% of memory CD8 clonotypes were shared.

As concerns this clone: The antigen it recognizes is unknown. No base qualities exist here, and no much larger clone lies one base off it.

In the germline V gene (reference sequence), CDR1 corresponds to SGHNT and CDR2 to YYREEE. The CDR3 covers 16 residues, taking in both the cysteine and the phenylalanine. Only the CDR3 part of the read is kept: 48 bases, read in frame from the first base. V is trimmed back by 1 base and J by 4 bases, and the junction contains 10 bases that no gene match accounts for. Using the deep immunoSEQ assay, TCR CDR3 regions were amplified from genomic DNA by multiplex PCR. Genomic DNA extracted from each cell subset was distributed evenly over all wells of several immunoSEQ 96-well plates, and each plate served as one replicate. For sorted subsets, approximately 190 ng genomic DNA, equal to tens of thousands of T cell genomes, was loaded into each replicate PCR. The purified libraries were quantified using a Qubit 3.0 fluorometer, sized with a Bioanalyzer 2100, and then quantified again using the KAPA Library Quantification kit. A separate single-read 150-cycle Illumina NextSeq 550 flow cell was used to sequence each immunoSEQ 96-well plate. The original pipeline was this. Because only junctional sequences without quality scores were contained in the immunoSEQ output, filtering matching that applied to full-length reads could not be performed. Sequences were annotated with PyIR, a Python wrapper for IgBLAST v1.9, using IMGT germline references to assign V/J genes and CDR3. Reads were removed for weak V/J assignments (E-value above 1e-6), missing CDR3, stop codons, out-of-frame junctions, or ambiguous translated residues. A V3J clonotype was defined by an identical inferred V gene, J gene, and CDR3 amino acid sequence. Percentage overlap between repertoires was calculated by dividing the number of shared unique clonotypes by the size of the smaller repertoire. Richness of each repertoire was evaluated using RTK rarefaction, the Chao1 estimator, and Recon v2.1 estimates of unobserved clonotypes. Generation probabilities for all TCRbeta clonotypes obtained by the gDNA method from four donors were computed using OLGA. TCRdb limited this immuneACCESS table to in-frame rearrangements with V and J called. A share of clones is missing; checked studies link under half to unresolved V genes, and the rest is unexplained. V and J calls plus clone size are reproduced from that table; the DNA served to infer D and trimming. Recorded for this sample are approximately 350,000 clones; 96% of them occurred a single time. In total, the top ten clones hold around 0.29% of the sample.

The donors were healthy, HIV-negative adults who had no recently reported acute infections or vaccinations. Every donor was a Caucasian adult living in Nashville, Tennessee, USA. CD8 memory samples consisted of magnetically selected CD45RO+ cells combined with CCR7-negative CD45RA+ effector memory (TemRA) cells. After blood collection by leukapheresis, PBMCs were isolated using Ficoll-Histopaque density gradient centrifugation and then cryopreserved in the vapor phase of liquid nitrogen. Analytical flow cytometry was used to check the purity and quantity of every magnetically sorted T cell population. Genomic DNA was isolated from every sorted fraction and measured by UV absorbance on a Nanodrop 2000c.

The rearrangement combines TRBV5-4 with TRBJ2-7; 8 junctional bases match TRBD1. The sequence derives from a man aged 30 to 39 in good health. Specimen: memory CD8+ T cells sorted from blood. The cell subset or site label, read with the paper, signifies: CD45RO+ cells pooled with CCR7-negative TemRA cells. This receptor carries the CDR3 CASSLRGGQDSYEQYF. In nucleotide form, the sequence is TGTGCCAGCAGCTTGAGAGGGGGACAGGATTCGTACGAGCAGTACTTC.